The sequence of this T cell receptor (beta chain) was determined in a study of cytomegalovirus exposure and HLA in healthy donors. Study-level background: Unique TCRs numbering roughly 85 million, obtained from HLA-typed donors, made up an early data release.

The PCR was carried out with 60 Vbeta primers and 13 Jbeta primers. Using immunoSEQ multiplex PCR, the repertoire was profiled, and TCRdb retains in-frame clones only, with some absent. The table includes 150,000 to 200,000 clones, approximately 80% detected once. Between the trimmed V and J ends, which lost 2 bases and 3 bases, there was a span of 4 bases. The germline gives CDR1 GTSNPN, CDR2 SVGIG (reference sequence). The CDR3 is 11 amino acids. Broader study findings: In vitro work confirmed that a few CMV-associated chains recognize CMV antigens. Later analysis identified a missense DCLRE1C variant that was linked to TCR beta V- and J-gene trimming. In a later analysis, productive TCRs from donors in an Asian-associated ancestry cluster reportedly carried fewer N-insertions than the cohort mean.

A word on this clone: Its antigen is as yet unknown.

The rearrangement links TRBV30 to TRBJ1-1; D is undetermined. The sequenced material came from PBMCs. This clonotype was obtained from a woman aged 25-40 years in good health and CMV-seropositive. CDR3 region: CAWSRDTEAFF. Written as DNA, the CDR3 is TGTGCCTGGAGTCGAGACACTGAAGCTTTCTTT.